This TCR beta chain was recovered during a study of T cells in Graves' hyperthyroidism and ophthalmopathy. Findings of the study overall: Most thyroid clonotypes that were expanded above 0.001 also turned up in blood.

This clonotype was found many times. Its antigen remains unidentified. TCR beta CDR3 regions were amplified from RNA. In the first-round RT-PCR of the TCR CDR3, the HTBI primer set was used. TCRdb redid the calling of the multiplex PCR reads with MiXCR, one entry per CDR3 protein. The repertoire holds about 640,000 distinct CDR3 sequences, with about 15% as singletons. Ophthalmopathy patients had moderate-to-severe active disease, CAS ≥3, NOSPECS ≥4, and disease duration under 3 months. This CDR3 contains 16 residues. The germline V gene has CDR1 MDHEN and CDR2 SYDVKM. The V end lost 2 bases, the J end lost 6 bases, and 17 bases lay between the germline ends.

The sequencing input was blood. The receptor was derived from a woman aged 45 to 65 with Graves' ophthalmopathy. This chain links TRBV28 with TRBJ2-1, with D possibly matching TRBD2 (5 bases). The CDR3 coding sequence is TGTGCCAGCAGTTTAAGCCCCGGGCTAGCCGGCAATGAGCAGTTCTTC. This gives the protein CASSLSPGLAGNEQFF.